Listed below are T cell receptor beta chains from one sample, sequenced in a study of T cell responses to AZD1222 COVID-19 vaccine. Method: immunoSEQ multiplex PCR; TCRdb's copy keeps in-frame clones and lacks some. The data hold about 80,000 clones, with less than 95% observed a single time. This specimen was peripheral blood, taken 28 days after the second AZD1222 dose. The receptor source for this set is an adult who received the AZD1222 COVID-19 vaccine. Each CDR3 is given with its conserved first and last residue.

V gene,CDR3 length,J gene,CDR3 protein
TRBV19,15,TRBJ1-5,CASIKDNYSNQPQHF
TRBV23-1,17,TRBJ2-3,CASSQSPGACYSDTQYF
TRBV28,14,TRBJ1-4,CASTPGGRNEKLFF
TRBV11-2,18,TRBJ2-1,CASSLGGLALSSYNEQFF
TRBV28,16,TRBJ2-3,CASSSSWGEGTDTQYF
TRBV5-1,16,TRBJ2-5,CASSLAVAGEGETQYF
TRBV18,14,TRBJ1-5,CASSPQNSNQPQHF
TRBV5-1,16,TRBJ2-7,CASSLDLARYSYEQYF
TRBV28,14,TRBJ1-1,CASSPPGQNTEAFF
TRBV7-6,15,TRBJ1-1,CASSLELGAGTEAFF